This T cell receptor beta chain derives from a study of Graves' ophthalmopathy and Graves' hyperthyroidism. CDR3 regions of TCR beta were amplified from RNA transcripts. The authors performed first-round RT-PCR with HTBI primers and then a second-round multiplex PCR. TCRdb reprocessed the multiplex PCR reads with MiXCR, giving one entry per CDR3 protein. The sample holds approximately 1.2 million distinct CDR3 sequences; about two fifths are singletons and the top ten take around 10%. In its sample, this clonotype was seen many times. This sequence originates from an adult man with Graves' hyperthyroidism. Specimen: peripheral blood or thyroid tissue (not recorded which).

DNA for the CDR3: TGTGCCAGCAGCCCACCAGACAGGACAAAGGCGGGCGAGCAGTACTTC. Amino acid sequence: CASSPPDRTKAGEQYF. This rearrangement joins TRBV7-9 to TRBJ2-7; weak D call: TRBD1 (6 bases). The CDR3 is made up of 16 amino acids. With 5 bases removed from V and 6 bases from J, the gap between germline ends came to 23 bases. Germline CDR1 is SEHNR and CDR2 is FQNEAQ (reference sequence).